Listed here are 18 T cell receptor beta chains from one sample, sequenced in a study of identical twins. TCRdb recomputed calls from the 5' RACE reads with MiXCR, one row per CDR3 protein. Of 650,000 to 750,000 distinct CDR3 sequences in the sample, approximately 22% were seen once. These records were also assigned to another study, of T cells expressing NK-cell markers.

Sequenced material: PBMCs. These TCRs come from a woman aged 18-29 years in good health.

This chain joins TRBV2 and TRBJ1-6; tentative D call: TRBD1 (6 bases). Germline CDR1 and CDR2: SNHLY and FYNNEI. The CDR3 contains 12 residues. For the CDR3, the DNA is TGTGCGAGCCGGGGGCTCGGGTCACCCCTCCACTTT. Translating it yields CASRGLGSPLHF.

This clonotype was detected only a few times. The gene calls are TRBV7-9 and TRBJ2-5; D possibly matches TRBD1 or TRBD2 (5 bases each). CDR1 and CDR2 from the germline V gene are SEHNR and FQNEAQ (reference sequence). V was trimmed by 5 bases and J by 5 bases, leaving 24 bases between them. The CDR3 consists of 17 residues. The CDR3 reads CASSPRGYGWGSETQYF. The CDR3 DNA reads as TGTGCCAGCAGCCCCCGAGGGTACGGCTGGGGGTCGGAGACCCAGTACTTC.

This clonotype was picked up a small number of times. V and J are TRBV5-1 and TRBJ2-7; no definite D call. The germline V gene has CDR1 SGHRS and CDR2 YFSETQ. CDR3 length equals 15 residues. V was cut by 0 bases and J by 0 bases, with 10 bases left in between. Here the CDR3 DNA reads TGCGCCAGCAGCTTGGGGCAGGTGAGCTCCTACGAGCAGTACTTC. Amino acid sequence: CASSLGQVSSYEQYF.

The chain recombines TRBV5-6 with TRBJ2-5; 7 bases are shared with TRBD1. This CDR3 has 15 residues. Germline V gene sequence: CDR1 SGHDT, CDR2 YYEEEE. The V gene end was trimmed by 2 bases and the J gene end by 4 bases; junction bases not matched to a gene: 8. CDR3 region: CASSFLTGVGETQYF. CDR3 nucleotides: TGTGCCAGCAGCTTTCTAACAGGGGTGGGAGAGACCCAGTACTTC.

This clonotype has a count of ten or more. The V call is TRBV12-3 or TRBV12-4, the J call TRBJ1-2; 7 positions agree with TRBD1. Losses at the gene ends were 4 bases for V and 5 bases for J; bases not matched to a gene: 4. The CDR3 extends over 13 amino acids. This CDR3 is CASSSPTGYGYTF. CDR3 coding DNA: TGTGCCAGCAGTTCTCCGACAGGGTATGGCTACACCTTC.

Details on this clonotype: A read error may be the cause here, since a much bigger clone is one base away. J is TRBJ2-1 and V is TRBV5-1; D unclear. The germline V gene encodes CDR1 SGHRS and CDR2 YFSETQ. The CDR3 spans 15 residues. The CDR3 is CASSLAWTSQDERFF. CDR3 DNA: TGCGCCAGCAGCTTGGCCTGGACCTCTCAAGATGAGCGGTTCTTC.

V and J are TRBV10-1 and TRBJ2-1; 10 nucleotides match TRBD2. Germline-derived CDR1 and CDR2 are WNHNN and SYGVQD (reference sequence). There are 15 residues in the CDR3. Unmatched junction bases numbered 7, after V lost 3 bases and J lost 8 bases. Written as DNA, the CDR3 is TGCGCCAGCAGTGACCCTAGCGGGAGCGGCGATGAGCAGTTCTTC. Translating gives CASSDPSGSGDEQFF.

This clonotype was picked up a small number of times. The chain combines TRBV15 with TRBJ2-3, with a possible D match to TRBD2 (5 bases). V gave up 4 bases and J gave up 1 base, with 12 bases separating them. CDR1 is LNHNV, CDR2 YYDKDF, per germline (reference sequence). The CDR3 is made up of 15 amino acids. CDR3: CATSIRAVRTDTQYF. The CDR3 region has the DNA TGTGCCACCAGCATTCGAGCGGTTCGCACAGATACGCAGTATTTT.

The rearrangement links TRBV12-3 or TRBV12-4 to TRBJ1-4; D gene ambiguous. CDR3 length: 10 residues. The V end was cut by 10 bases, the J end by 6 bases, with 6 bases between. In DNA form, the CDR3 reads TGTGCCACCTACCATGAAAAACTGTTTTTT. It specifies CATYHEKLFF.

The chain joins TRBV10-3 to TRBJ2-5; 9 bases match TRBD2. Losses at the gene ends were 5 bases for V and 2 bases for J; bases not matched to a gene: 6. The CDR3 is 15 amino acids. Germline CDR1 reads ENHRY; CDR2 reads SYGVKD. CDR3 DNA: TGTGCCATCAGTTGGGCTAGCGGGGCTCAAGAGACCCAGTACTTC. As protein: CAISWASGAQETQYF.

This clonotype was seen repeatedly, ten times or more. The chain is built from TRBV20-1 and TRBJ1-2; the D gene is possibly TRBD1 (5 bases). V dropped 7 bases and J dropped 0 bases, with 24 bases sitting between them. CDR1 is DFQATT and CDR2 is SNEGSKA in the germline V gene (reference sequence). This CDR3 spans 17 amino acids. The CDR3 region is CSVGRGGIRGANYGYTF. CDR3 in DNA: TGCAGTGTCGGGCGGGGAGGGATTCGGGGCGCTAACTATGGCTACACCTTC.

The rearrangement joins TRBV18 to TRBJ2-1, with TRBD2 matching 9 bases. The CDR3 consists of 17 residues. Per germline, CDR1 KGHSH and CDR2 LQKENI. J gave up 3 bases and V 5 bases, and 11 bases lay outside the gene matches. This CDR3 is CASSNRDLAGNYNEQFF. The CDR3 bases are TGTGCCAGCTCAAACAGGGATCTAGCGGGGAACTACAATGAGCAGTTCTTC.

V and J are TRBV20-1 and TRBJ2-7; TRBD1 matches 7 bases. Germline-derived CDR1 and CDR2 are DFQATT and SNEGSKA (reference sequence). The V gene end was trimmed by 5 bases and the J gene end by 5 bases; junction bases not matched to a gene: 6. This CDR3 is built from 12 residues. CDR3 DNA sequence: TGCAGTGCTGACAGGGTGGCGGACGAGCAGTACTTC. It encodes CSADRVADEQYF.

V usage is TRBV10-3 and J usage is TRBJ2-3; 7 bases are a match to TRBD2. The V gene's germline CDR1 is ENHRY and CDR2 SYGVKD. This CDR3 is built from 13 residues. J gave up 5 bases and V 8 bases, and 7 bases lay outside the gene matches. The CDR3 nucleotides read TGTGCCATCGCACCGGGAGGCGGAGATACGCAGTATTTT. Translation gives CAIAPGGGDTQYF.

The chain combines TRBV12-3 or TRBV12-4 with TRBJ2-1, with 10 bases fitting TRBD2. The V segment lost 6 bases and the J segment 3 bases; nucleotides outside the gene matches: 2. The CDR3 is 14 amino acids. The CDR3 loop is CASRRTSGYNEQFF. In DNA form, the CDR3 reads TGTGCCAGCAGAAGGACTAGCGGCTACAATGAGCAGTTCTTC.

This clonotype was counted between two and nine times. The rearrangement links TRBV7-2 to TRBJ2-2; a possible D gene is TRBD2 (5 bases). CDR3 length: 15 amino acids. From germline, CDR1 is SGHTA and CDR2 FQGNSA. The V end lost 1 base, the J end lost 6 bases, and 12 bases lay between the germline ends. Here the CDR3 DNA reads TGTGCCAGCAGCTTAGTCCGGGGTAACCCCGGGGAGCTGTTTTTT. It yields the protein CASSLVRGNPGELFF.

This clonotype was picked up a small number of times. The chain has TRBV29-1 and TRBJ1-1, with TRBD1 identical over 9 bases. This CDR3 contains 16 residues. J was trimmed by 0 bases and V by 3 bases; bases with no gene match: 8. Looked up from germline, CDR1 is SQVTM and CDR2 is ANQGSEA. The CDR3 loop is CSVDGGTGIMNTEAFF. The CDR3 nucleotides are TGCAGCGTTGATGGCGGGACAGGGATTATGAACACTGAAGCTTTCTTT.

This clonotype has more than one count but fewer than ten. The V and J genes are TRBV2 and TRBJ2-2, with a weak D call TRBD2 (6 bases). Germline CDR1 SNHLY, CDR2 FYNNEI. V was cut by 4 bases and J by 4 bases, with 13 bases left in between. This CDR3 has 15 amino acids. CDR3 sequence (DNA): TGTGCCAGCAGTGTCCTTGCGGGACTCACCGGGGAGCTGTTTTTT. Protein product: CASSVLAGLTGELFF.